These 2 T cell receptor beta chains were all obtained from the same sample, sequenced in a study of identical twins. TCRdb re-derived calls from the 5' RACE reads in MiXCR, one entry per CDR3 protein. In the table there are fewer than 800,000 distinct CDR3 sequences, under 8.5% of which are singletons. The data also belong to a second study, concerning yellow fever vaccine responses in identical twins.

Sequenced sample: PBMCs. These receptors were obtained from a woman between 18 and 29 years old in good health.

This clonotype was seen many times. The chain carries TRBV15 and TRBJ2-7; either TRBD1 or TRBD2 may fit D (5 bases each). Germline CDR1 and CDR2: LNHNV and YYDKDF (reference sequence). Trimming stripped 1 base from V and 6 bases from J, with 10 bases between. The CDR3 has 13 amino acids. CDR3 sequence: CATSRGDGPEQYF. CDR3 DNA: TGTGCCACCAGCAGAGGGGACGGACCCGAGCAGTACTTC.

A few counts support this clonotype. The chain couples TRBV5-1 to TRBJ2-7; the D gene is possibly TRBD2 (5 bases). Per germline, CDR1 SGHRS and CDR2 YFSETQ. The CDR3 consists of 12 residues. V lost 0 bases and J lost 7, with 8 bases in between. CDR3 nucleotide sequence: TGCGCCAGCAGCTTGGGGAGGAGTGAGCAGTACTTC. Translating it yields CASSLGRSEQYF.